The rows below give T cell receptor beta chains drawn from one sample of a study of tissue T cells after allogeneic stem cell transplantation. Repertoires were generated with immunoSEQ multiplex PCR, while TCRdb's copy carries only in-frame clones and drops some. The sample lists 4,000 to 6,000 clones; roughly three quarters were seen once. Sequencing was performed on duodenal tissue, taken at autopsy. These receptors were taken from a female patient aged 18-55 years with steroid-refractory graft-versus-host disease after an allogeneic stem cell transplant. Some T cells may arise from the graft donor. The CDR3 runs from the conserved cysteine through the conserved F or W. Each record gives: clone size, J gene, D gene, CDR3 length, V gene, CDR3 DNA, CDR3 protein. The D gene is left open where the match is weak. Clone size is given for some rows only: seen once, a few or many times, or a class if the clone is expanded.

>NA|TRBJ2-1|NA|17|TRBV29-1
TGCAGCGTTGAAGTGCGGGGGCGGGGTAACCGTTACAATGAGCAGTTCTTC
CSVEVRGRGNRYNEQFF
>NA|TRBJ2-7|NA|11|TRBV7-2
TGTGCCAGCAGCCTTGACCACGAGCAGTACTTC
CASSLDHEQYF
>NA|TRBJ2-2|TRBD2|15|TRBV9
TGTGCCAGCAGCGCTTCTAGCGGAAAGACCGGGGAGCTGTTTTTT
CASSASSGKTGELFF
>NA|TRBJ1-5|NA|16|TRBV3-1/TRBV3-2
TGTGCCAGCAGCTGCTCCAGTCCCATTTATCATCAGCCCCAGCATTTT
CASSCSSPIYHQPQHF
>few|TRBJ2-7|NA|11|TRBV20-1
TGCAGTGCCCTTGGGCGGTACGAGCAGTACTTC
CSALGRYEQYF
>NA|TRBJ2-1|TRBD2|15|TRBV7-2
TGTGCCAGCAGCCCCCGGACTAGCGGTTACAATGAGCAGTTCTTC
CASSPRTSGYNEQFF
>few|TRBJ2-3|NA|13|TRBV4-2
TGTGCCAGCAGCCAAGATCCATCAGATACGCAGTATTTT
CASSQDPSDTQYF
>NA|TRBJ1-1|NA|11|TRBV2
TGTGCCAGCAGTTTGAGGATAGAAGCTTTCTTT
CASSLRIEAFF
>once|TRBJ1-1|NA|15|TRBV7-9
TGTGCCAGCAGCGACACTACCCTAGGGAACACTGAAGCTTTCTTT
CASSDTTLGNTEAFF
>NA|TRBJ2-7|TRBD1|15|TRBV6-5
TGTGCCAGCAGTTACTCGACAGGGTTCCCCTACGAGCAGTACTTC
CASSYSTGFPYEQYF
>NA|TRBJ2-7|NA|13|TRBV7-9
TGTGCCAGCAGCTTAGGCCAAGGAGGCGAGCAGTACTTC
CASSLGQGGEQYF
>NA|TRBJ2-1|NA|11|TRBV20-1
TGCAGTGCTACGGGACATCTTGAGCAGTTCTTC
CSATGHLEQFF
>NA|TRBJ1-2|NA|13|TRBV30
TGTGCCTGGAGTGTAAAGGGGGAGTATGGCTACACCTTC
CAWSVKGEYGYTF